These 31 T cell receptor beta chains were sequenced from one sample in a study of early T cells in non-severe SARS-CoV-2 infection. MiXCR, applied by TCRdb to the 5' RACE reads, yields one record per CDR3 protein. The data hold tens of thousands of distinct CDR3 sequences, with more than 9% observed a single time. Sample: whole blood. The receptor source for this set is an adult who was a healthcare worker with PCR-confirmed SARS-CoV-2 infection or an uninfected control (not recorded which).

This clonotype was picked up many times. The CDR3 sequence: CASSQDATTNYGYTF. The CDR3 bases are TGTGCCAGCAGCCAAGATGCCACGACTAACTATGGCTACACCTTC. The genes are TRBV4-2 and TRBJ1-2, with D unclear. The CDR3 sequence is 15 residues long. The V end lost 0 bases, the J end lost 0 bases, and 8 bases lay between the germline ends. CDR1 and CDR2 from the germline V gene are LGHNA and YNFKEQ.

This clonotype turned up a few times. The V gene is TRBV29-1, the J gene TRBJ2-1; no definite D call. V lost 6 bases, J lost 0 bases, and 9 bases lay in between. The CDR3 loop spans 13 amino acids. In germline, CDR1 is SQVTM, CDR2 ANQGSEA. CDR3 nucleotides: TGCAGCGTGAGGTCCCCCTCCTACAATGAGCAGTTCTTC. It specifies CSVRSPSYNEQFF.

In its sample, this clonotype was seen many times. The chain uses TRBV4-2 and TRBJ2-6; D possibly corresponds to TRBD2 (6 bases). The V and J ends lost 1 base and 0 bases respectively, with 10 bases between them. Germline V gene sequence: CDR1 LGHNA, CDR2 YNFKEQ. The CDR3 consists of 17 residues. The chain's CDR3 is CASSQGAGSSGANVLTF. CDR3 in DNA: TGTGCCAGCAGCCAAGGTGCGGGGAGCTCTGGGGCCAACGTCCTGACTTTC.

There are many counts of this clonotype. The chain couples TRBV2 to TRBJ2-3, with 11 bases that match TRBD1. CDR1 is SNHLY, CDR2 FYNNEI, per germline. Trimming took 7 bases from V and 4 from J; bases not matched to a gene: 4. CDR3 length: 14 residues. CDR3 DNA: TGTGCCAGCACCCGGGACAGGGGGGCAGATACGCAGTATTTT. Its protein product is CASTRDRGADTQYF. Filled out from reference TRBV2 and TRBJ2-3, the complete variable domain reads EPEVTQTPSHQVTQMGQEVILRCVPISNHLYFYWYRQILGQKVEFLVSFYNNEISEKSEIFDDQFSVERPDGSNFTLKIRSTKLEDSAMYFCASTRDRGADTQYFGPGTRLTVL.

This clonotype was counted a few times. The rearrangement joins TRBV29-1 to TRBJ1-2; D is possibly TRBD1 (6 bases). Looked up from germline, CDR1 is SQVTM and CDR2 is ANQGSEA. V was clipped by 7 bases and J by 1 base, with 7 bases between them. The CDR3 runs 11 residues. The CDR3 sequence: CSARGNYGYTF. CDR3 nucleotides: TGCAGCGCCAGGGGTAACTATGGCTACACCTTC.

This clonotype was detected ten times or more. The chain is built from TRBV9 and TRBJ1-4, with D unclear. Trimming stripped 3 bases from V and 2 bases from J, with 8 bases between. The CDR3 is 14 amino acids. Germline loops: CDR1 SGDLS, CDR2 YYNGEE. CDR3 nucleotides: TGTGCCAGCAGCGCACACGGGACTAATGAAAAACTGTTTTTT. Protein product: CASSAHGTNEKLFF.

This clonotype was recorded a few times. The chain uses TRBV20-1 and TRBJ1-6; tentatively, D is TRBD1 (6 bases). There are 14 residues in the CDR3. The germline V gene encodes CDR1 DFQATT and CDR2 SNEGSKA (reference sequence). The V end was cut by 2 bases, the J end by 6 bases, with 11 bases between. CDR3 DNA sequence: TGCAGTGCTAGATGGAGGGGGATTAATTCACCCCTCCACTTT. Translating it yields CSARWRGINSPLHF.

This chain connects TRBV13 to TRBJ2-3, with TRBD1 matching over 7 bases. The CDR3 is 14 amino acids. Germline loops: CDR1 PRHDT, CDR2 FYEKMQ (reference sequence). V was pared by 5 bases and J by 1 base, with 3 bases of the junction left unmatched. In nucleotides, the CDR3 is TGTGCCAGCAGCCAAGGGACAGGCACAGATACGCAGTATTTT. This codes for CASSQGTGTDTQYF.

The J gene is TRBJ2-1, the V gene TRBV7-2, with 15 bases identical to TRBD2. The V gene end was trimmed by 4 bases and the J gene end by 9 bases; junction bases not matched to a gene: 4. CDR3 length: 15 residues. The germline V gene has CDR1 SGHTA and CDR2 FQGNSA. The CDR3 loop reads CASSWTSGGAREQFF. The CDR3 bases are TGTGCCAGCAGCTGGACTAGCGGGGGGGCTCGTGAGCAGTTCTTC.

There are many counts of this clonotype. This chain uses TRBV6-4 with TRBJ2-3; D ambiguous. Germline V gene lookup returns CDR1 MRHNA and CDR2 SNTAGT. The length of the CDR3 is 13 residues. V shed 6 bases and J shed 2 bases, with 9 bases lying between them. CDR3 nucleotides: TGTGCCAGCAGCAAAGCGTTCACAGATACGCAGTATTTT. Its translation is CASSKAFTDTQYF.

The sample holds many counts of this clonotype. This sequence joins TRBV28 and TRBJ2-7; D not resolved. Trimming stripped 2 bases from V and 2 bases from J, with 13 bases between. This CDR3 is built from 15 residues. Germline assignment: CDR1 MDHEN and CDR2 SYDVKM. CDR3 in DNA: TGTGCCAGCAGTTTAACCCCCACACGTGCCTACGAGCAGTACTTC. Its protein is CASSLTPTRAYEQYF. The whole variable domain, remainder taken from reference TRBV28 and TRBJ2-7, is DVKVTQSSRYLVKRTGEKVFLECVQDMDHENMFWYRQDPGLGLRLIYFSYDVKMKEKGDIPEGYSVSREKKERFSLILESASTNQTSMYLCASSLTPTRAYEQYFGPGTRLTVT.

V usage is TRBV7-9 and J usage is TRBJ1-1; D perhaps matches TRBD1 (5 bases). The CDR3 is 17 amino acids. CDR1 and CDR2 from the germline V gene are SEHNR and FQNEAQ (reference sequence). Trimming left V 4 bases short and J 6 bases short, with 24 bases between. The CDR3, as DNA: TGTGCCAGCAGCTCTTCTGATGGGGCGCAAACGGTCGCTGAAGCTTTCTTT. This codes for CASSSSDGAQTVAEAFF.

The sample holds a few counts of this clonotype. The chain is built from TRBV6-2 or TRBV6-3 and TRBJ2-1; TRBD1 matches at 11 bases. V trimming: 5 bases; J trimming: 10 bases; junction bases outside the gene matches: 10. The V gene's germline CDR1 is MNHEY and CDR2 SVGEGT. The length of the CDR3 is 15 residues. CDR3 region: CASSPPGQGAREQFF. CDR3 coding DNA: TGTGCCAGCAGTCCGCCCGGACAGGGGGCAAGAGAGCAGTTCTTC.

The V call is TRBV5-1, the J call TRBJ1-4, with 7 positions matching TRBD1. CDR3 length equals 16 residues. V trimming: 7 bases; J trimming: 4 bases; junction bases outside the gene matches: 13. In germline, CDR1 is SGHRS, CDR2 YFSETQ. The CDR3 is CASGRIPGQLNEKLFF. The CDR3 nucleotides are TGCGCCAGCGGGAGGATACCGGGACAGCTTAATGAAAAACTGTTTTTT.

This chain joins TRBV7-9 and TRBJ1-1; D remains ambiguous. The V gene's germline CDR1 is SEHNR and CDR2 FQNEAQ (reference sequence). The CDR3 totals 15 residues. The V end lost 5 bases, the J end lost 6 bases, and 19 bases lay between the germline ends. CDR3 residues: CASSVDGVFGAEAFF. In DNA form, the CDR3 reads TGTGCCAGCAGCGTAGACGGAGTGTTTGGTGCTGAAGCTTTCTTT.

This clonotype showed up just a few times. This sequence joins TRBV10-3 and TRBJ2-7; D is uncertain. Germline CDR1 and CDR2: ENHRY and SYGVKD. CDR3 length equals 14 residues. Trimming left V 11 bases short and J 4 bases short, with 21 bases between. This CDR3 is CAPTLEVVEYEQYF. The DNA of the CDR3 is TGTGCCCCCACCCTAGAGGTAGTCGAGTACGAGCAGTACTTC.

This clonotype was counted between two and nine times. The CDR3 DNA is TGTGCCAGCAGTTACGTCGTCTCTGAAGCTTTCTTT. It encodes CASSYVVSEAFF. This chain joins TRBV6-6 and TRBJ1-1; D unresolved. V lost 2 bases and J lost 6, with 7 bases in between. The CDR3 contains 12 residues. Germline V lookup: CDR1 MNHNY, CDR2 SVGAGI (reference sequence).

In its sample, this clonotype was seen many times. The rearrangement joins TRBV5-1 to TRBJ2-7, with D perhaps TRBD2 (5 bases). Deletions cut 0 bases from V and 3 bases from J, with 10 bases between. Germline loops: CDR1 SGHRS, CDR2 YFSETQ. The CDR3 length is 14 residues. The CDR3 loop reads CASSLEGEGYEQYF. The CDR3 DNA reads TGCGCCAGCAGCTTGGAGGGAGAGGGCTACGAGCAGTACTTC.

This clonotype occurred many times. The V and J genes are TRBV29-1 and TRBJ1-1; D gene unclear. Looked up from germline, CDR1 is SQVTM and CDR2 is ANQGSEA. The CDR3 spans 11 residues. Trimming removed 7 bases at V and 3 bases at J, with 9 bases between. The CDR3 protein is CSDAADTEAFF. CDR3 nucleotides: TGCAGCGATGCGGCCGACACTGAAGCTTTCTTT.

There are many counts of this clonotype. The rearrangement joins TRBV20-1 to TRBJ1-1; D remains unclear. This CDR3 is built from 12 residues. Looked up from germline, CDR1 is DFQATT and CDR2 is SNEGSKA (reference sequence). The ends were cut back, 3 bases at V and 11 bases at J, with 16 bases in the middle. The CDR3 DNA reads TGCAGTGCTAGTTCAACTGGTCTGGGTGCTTTCTTT. Its translation is CSASSTGLGAFF.

This clonotype was recorded at least ten times. The rearrangement uses TRBV6-6 and TRBJ1-4; unclear D gene. Trimming took 0 bases from V and 3 from J, leaving 14 bases between them. This CDR3 is 17 amino acids long. Germline V CDR1 and CDR2: MNHNY, SVGAGI (reference sequence). CDR3 loop: CASSYSPYLRANEKLFF. CDR3 DNA: TGTGCCAGCAGTTACTCCCCATACCTGAGAGCTAATGAAAAACTGTTTTTT.

This CDR3 is CASTQESYGYTF. Here the CDR3 DNA reads TGTGCCAGCACCCAAGAGTCCTATGGCTACACCTTC. The chain links TRBV6-6 to TRBJ1-2; D is undetermined. The CDR3 totals 12 residues. Between the trimmed V and J ends, which lost 7 bases and 4 bases, there was a span of 10 bases. The germline V gene has CDR1 MNHNY and CDR2 SVGAGI (reference sequence).

This clonotype was counted many times. The chain is built from TRBV6-2 or TRBV6-3 and TRBJ2-7; 7 bases map to TRBD1. Per germline, CDR1 MNHEY and CDR2 SVGEGT. CDR3 size: 15 residues. J gave up 3 bases and V 7 bases, and 12 bases lay outside the gene matches. The CDR3 DNA follows: TGTGCCAGCAATAACTACGGGACAGATCACTACGAGCAGTACTTC. As protein: CASNNYGTDHYEQYF.

The chain combines TRBV19 with TRBJ1-1; D unclear. The V gene lost 6 bases and the J gene lost 4 bases, with 9 bases spanning the gap. This CDR3 contains 12 residues. The germline V gene has CDR1 LNHDA and CDR2 SQIVND (reference sequence). The CDR3 region is CASSWPGTEAFF. CDR3 bases: TGTGCCAGTAGCTGGCCGGGCACTGAAGCTTTCTTT.

The V call is TRBV7-2, the J call TRBJ2-5; the match to TRBD2 covers 9 bases. Germline CDR1 SGHTA, CDR2 FQGNSA. The V segment lost 1 base and the J segment 1 base; nucleotides outside the gene matches: 7. The CDR3 totals 17 residues. The CDR3 sequence: CASSLGRLAGLQETQYF. CDR3 nucleotide sequence: TGTGCCAGCAGCTTAGGTCGGCTAGCGGGACTCCAAGAGACCCAGTACTTC.

This clonotype appeared a few times. The genes are TRBV12-3 or TRBV12-4 and TRBJ1-3; the D is unclear. The CDR3 consists of 16 residues. Trimming removed 1 base at V and 0 bases at J, with 10 bases between. The CDR3 coding sequence is TGTGCCAGCAGTTTAGGAATCCCCAGCTCTGGAAACACCATATATTTT. It specifies CASSLGIPSSGNTIYF.

The chain has TRBV29-1 and TRBJ2-1, with 9 bases aligning to TRBD2. The germline V gene has CDR1 SQVTM and CDR2 ANQGSEA. This CDR3 comprises 14 residues. After removal of 7 bases from V and 3 bases from J, the junction contained 7 bases not matched to a gene. CDR3 nucleotide sequence: TGCAGCGCCGCACAGCGGGGGGACTACAATGAGCAGTTCTTC. The encoded protein is CSAAQRGDYNEQFF.

This clonotype has just a few counts. The genes are TRBV12-3 or TRBV12-4 and TRBJ2-3; 11 nucleotides align to TRBD2. Losses at the gene ends were 6 bases for V and 6 bases for J; bases not matched to a gene: 8. The CDR3 has 15 amino acids. The CDR3 protein is CASSQLAGAGDTQYF. CDR3 nucleotide sequence: TGTGCCAGCAGCCAACTAGCGGGGGCGGGGGATACGCAGTATTTT.

This clonotype was seen at least ten times. This chain uses TRBV3-1 with TRBJ1-1; D gene ambiguous. V dropped 3 bases and J dropped 2 bases, with 10 bases sitting between them. Looked up from germline, CDR1 is LGHDT and CDR2 is YNNKEL (reference sequence). This CDR3 contains 14 residues. CDR3 coding DNA: TGTGCCAGCAGCCACGCCAGCCAAAACACTGAAGCTTTCTTT. Its protein is CASSHASQNTEAFF.

The table lists this clonotype with many counts. The junction differs from germline at one of its ends, possibly a read error. The chain recombines TRBV7-9 with TRBJ1-2, with D possibly TRBD1 on 5 matching bases. The CDR3 consists of 12 residues. Germline CDR1 is SEHNR and CDR2 is FQNEAQ (reference sequence). The CDR3 protein is CASSLEAGPGTF. DNA of the CDR3: TGTGCCAGCAGCTTAGAAGCAGGCCCCGGGACTTTC.

The sample holds a few counts of this clonotype. V and J are TRBV12-5 and TRBJ2-1, with D hard to call. Germline CDR1 reads LGHNT; CDR2 reads FRNRAP. Between the trimmed V and J ends, which lost 7 bases and 4 bases, there was a span of 8 bases. CDR3 length: 12 amino acids. The CDR3 reads CASAPGYNEQFF. The CDR3 coding sequence is TGTGCTAGTGCCCCTGGGTACAATGAGCAGTTCTTC.